Described below is a single T cell receptor (beta chain) sequence and its context. In its sample, this clonotype was seen many times. There is no known antigen for this receptor. No base quality values were provided; no much bigger clone lies one nucleotide off. This sample is part of a study of T cells in Graves' hyperthyroidism and ophthalmopathy (dated by TCRdb to the late 2010s). Broadly, across the study: Peripheral blood samples were taken at initial diagnosis, before any treatment was given. A discovery cohort of approximately 100 patients, 43 with Graves' ophthalmopathy and roughly 59 with stable Graves' hyperthyroidism, was used to find distinguishing TCR V-J signatures. Whether ophthalmopathy could be predicted prospectively was tested in an independent validation cohort made up of under 20 hyperthyroidism patients plus 17 patients who later progressed to ophthalmopathy. For training and testing, the roughly 97 patients in the discovery cohort were randomly divided in a 7:3 ratio. The study also compared thyroid tissue and blood T-cell repertoires from several Graves' hyperthyroidism patients. Following sampling, methimazole starting at 30 mg daily was given to hyperthyroidism patients, and high-dose intravenous methylprednisolone was given to ophthalmopathy patients. The paper describes TCR Vbeta CDR3 sequencing of about 140 peripheral blood samples, made up of about 40 ophthalmopathy patients, roughly 75 hyperthyroidism patients and around 17 progressor patients. Here is what the overall study found, with its caveats: In validation, the model predicted progression to ophthalmopathy with roughly 66% sensitivity and about 73% specificity, a median of about six months before onset. Sample size was not statistically predetermined, and investigators were not blinded to group allocation. A 13 V-J signature model separated ophthalmopathy from stable hyperthyroidism, with just over 85% sensitivity and roughly 84% specificity in cross-validation and 80%/75% in testing. Blood samples also contained most of the expanded thyroid clonotypes (frequency above 0.001), which suggests that blood repertoires may reflect thyroid immune responses.

Ophthalmopathy patients had moderately to severely active disease, Clinical Activity Score of at least 3, NOSPECS grade of at least 4, and duration under 3 months. Any patient with an uncontrolled infection, another autoimmune disease, pregnancy or lactation was excluded. Diagnoses were established on the basis of clinical symptoms, serum thyroxine and TRAb, thyroid ultrasound, and orbital computed tomography. Ficoll-Paque density gradient centrifugation was used to isolate PBMCs from around 10 ml of fresh peripheral blood. Total RNA was extracted with Trizol reagent, and quality was checked on an Agilent 2100 Bioanalyzer. From the cysteine up to the phenylalanine, the CDR3 has a length of 15 residues. The only DNA kept is the CDR3, 45 bases in frame from the first base. CDR1 and CDR2 were assigned from the germline V gene as SGHTS and YDEGEE. V and J are truncated by 1 base and 7 bases respectively, leaving an intervening sequence of 18 bases.

Amplification of TCR beta CDR3 regions was carried out from RNA transcripts. The first round of RT-PCR for the TCR CDR3 was performed with the HTBI primer set and the Qiagen OneStep RT-PCR kit. Libraries were constructed in a second round of multiplex PCR, after which size selection and purification were carried out. The libraries were sequenced on an Illumina HiSeq2000 using paired-end 100 bp reads. As for the authors' bioinformatics: SOAPnuke was used to process the raw data, removing reads that contained adapters or uncalled bases, had a mean Phred below 15, or lacked an exact match to the constant primer or identifier. High-quality paired reads were merged with COPE v1.2.5, and unique nucleotide sequences were defined as clonotypes. Clonotypes were aligned to IMGT TRBV, TRBD and TRBJ reference segments using MiTCR v1.1. The analysis included only V-J combinations with a frequency above 0.0001, which together covered roughly 99% of the repertoires. The TCS score was defined as the ratio of F50 (clonal expansion) to E x V (chaos), calculated using BLOSUM62-based TCRdist between CDR3 peptides within each V-J. Welch's t-statistics and random forest reduced roughly 500 V-J features to roughly 13, which were used in a naive Bayes classifier (R e1071). The public reads were reprocessed in TCRdb via fastp at Q25 and MiXCR, keeping in-frame beta chains. For every CDR3 protein sequence, its rows merge into one entry that carries the most common genes and DNA. These V and J calls are TCRdb output, not the study's own analysis. The sample table holds a few hundred thousand distinct CDR3 sequences, of which 20% to 25% were seen once. Together, the top ten hold roughly 60% of the sample.

The rearranged segments are TRBV5-8 and TRBJ2-7; matching of 6 bases hints at TRBD1 as the D gene. The source is a man aged 30 to 39 with Graves' ophthalmopathy. The sample comprised blood. The CDR3: CASSLMVFGGGEQYF. At the DNA level, the sequence is TGTGCCAGCAGCTTGATGGTTTTTGGGGGCGGAGAGCAGTACTTC. Here the CDR3 is joined to the reference TRBV5-8 and TRBJ2-7 genes, and the full variable domain is: EAGVTQSPTHLIKTRGQQATLRCSPISGHTSVYWYQQALGLGLQFLLWYDEGEERNRGNFPPRFSGRQFPNYSSELNVNALELEDSALYLCASSLMVFGGGEQYFGPGTRLTVT.